This entry describes one T cell receptor (beta chain). The antigen is unknown. The source of the sample is a study of T cells expressing NK-cell markers. Study-wide background: Repertoire data for TCR beta were derived from sorted T cells (CD3+CD56+NKG2C+, CD3+CD56+NKG2C- and CD3+CD56-NKG2C+). There were seven HCMV-seropositive donors and one seronegative donor among the eight sequenced.

Study-wide results and limits: These clonotypes, the leaders elsewhere, also led the CD3+CD56-NKG2C+ fraction in four donors.

The CDR3 totals 15 residues. For TCR beta, cDNA was produced by 5'RACE template switching with UMIs. TCRdb reanalyzed the 5' RACE reads and collapses them to one entry per CDR3 protein, without DNA. The sample's table shows roughly 430,000 distinct CDR3 sequences. This chain joins TRBV12-3 or TRBV12-4 and TRBJ2-3; TCRdb proposes TRBD2, but this gene call is untestable without DNA. Sequencing was carried out using blood T cells: a sorted CD56 or NKG2C T cell subset, CD4+ or CD8+ T cells, or bulk PBMC T cells (not recorded which). The receptor's source is a woman between 18 and 70 years old in good health. CDR3 protein: CASLRERTPTDTQYF.